This T cell receptor beta chain was recorded in a study of OX40 agonist ivuxolimab in advanced cancers. Study-level information: It was permissible to have had prior anti-PD-1, anti-PD-L1 or anti-CTLA-4 therapy, and around 41% had some. General observations from the study: Averaged across samples, CD8+ T cells carried more expanded clones than CD4+ did.

Measured with immunoSEQ multiplex PCR; TCRdb has only the in-frame clones, and not every one. The table records more than 25,000 clones, 92% of them present only once. V gave up 2 bases and J gave up 0 bases, with 9 bases separating them. CDR3 length equals 15 residues. The germline V gene encodes CDR1 LGHNA and CDR2 YNFKEQ. Remarks on this clone: The target antigen is unknown.

The clonotype was recovered from an adult with an advanced solid tumor such as melanoma, head and neck, liver or kidney cancer. The material sequenced was CD4+ or CD8+ T cells sorted from blood, taken in a trial of the OX40 agonist ivuxolimab. The rearrangement uses TRBV4-2 and TRBJ2-3, with a tentative D call TRBD1 (6 bases). CDR3 sequence (DNA): TGTGCCAGCAGCCAATTACAGGGTAGCACAGATACGCAGTATTTT. Translated: CASSQLQGSTDTQYF.